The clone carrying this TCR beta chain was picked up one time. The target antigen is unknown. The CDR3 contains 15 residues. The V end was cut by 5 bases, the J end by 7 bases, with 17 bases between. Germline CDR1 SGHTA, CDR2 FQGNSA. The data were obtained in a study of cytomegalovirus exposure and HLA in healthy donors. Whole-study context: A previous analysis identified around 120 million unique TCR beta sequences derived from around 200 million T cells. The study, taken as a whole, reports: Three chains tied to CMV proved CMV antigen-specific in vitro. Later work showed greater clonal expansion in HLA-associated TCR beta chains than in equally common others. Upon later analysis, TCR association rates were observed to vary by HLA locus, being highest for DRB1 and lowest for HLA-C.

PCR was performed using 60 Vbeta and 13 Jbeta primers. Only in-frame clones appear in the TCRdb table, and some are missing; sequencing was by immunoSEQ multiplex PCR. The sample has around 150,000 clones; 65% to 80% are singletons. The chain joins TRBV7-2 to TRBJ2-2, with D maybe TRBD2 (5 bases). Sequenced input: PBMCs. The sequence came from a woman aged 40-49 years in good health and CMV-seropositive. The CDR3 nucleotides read TGTGCCAGCAGCGGACGAGGGAAGTCAGGCGGGGAGCTGTTTTTT. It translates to CASSGRGKSGGELFF.